Here is one T cell receptor beta chain with its context. What antigen it recognizes has not been identified. Nothing much larger sits one base from this clone, and base qualities are not available. Other DNA sequences of this sample code for an identical CDR3. TCRbeta CDR3 regions were amplified from genomic DNA by means of the immunoSEQ Assay, a bias-controlled multiplex PCR. As for the original processing: Nucleated cell counts per sample were estimated from amplification of reference gene primers within the assay. To quantify the absolute abundance of each unique TCRbeta CDR3 rearrangement, sequence reads were collapsed and filtered. For each sample, productive Simpson clonality was calculated by taking the square root of Simpson's diversity index across productive rearrangements. TCRdb carries this immuneACCESS record with in-frame sequences only. Its versions omit some clonotypes, under half of them owing to an unresolved V gene in the studies checked, with the rest unexplained. The V and J calls and clone size come from that table; D and trimming were worked out from the DNA. The sample table records approximately 150,000 clones; around four fifths of these occur just once. The ten largest account for around 5% of the sample.

The collaborating institutions used their own protocols to collect whole blood in K2EDTA tubes. For TCRbeta analysis, collaborators shipped samples as frozen whole blood, isolated PBMCs, or DNA extracted from either of those sample types. From the cysteine up to the phenylalanine, the CDR3 has a length of 15 residues. Only the CDR3 region is kept as DNA, spanning 45 bases read in frame from base 1. Via the germline V gene (reference sequence), CDR1 is SGHAT and CDR2 FQDESV. V is cut back by 4 bases and J by 10 bases, with 8 bases in the junction unmatched. The data were obtained in a study of blood T cell repertoires in COVID-19 (dated by TCRdb to the early 2020s). About the study as a whole: Samples covering the acute and convalescent phases of COVID-19 were provided by collaborators in the United States, Italy and Spain. The material from the prospective study consisted of cDNA or gDNA derived from T cells, B-cell-depleted T cells, or PBMCs. The dataset comprised deeply sampled blood TCRbeta repertoires from subjects exposed to, actively infected with, or recovered from COVID-19. The repertoires were released in a freely available public database intended as a resource for research on the immune response to SARS-CoV-2. The samples were drawn from two sources: the first 160 participants of the ongoing ImmuneRACE study, and 1,000 to 1,500 subjects contributed by 6 global collaborators. Nearly every sample came with metadata listing a de-identified subject ID, COVID-19 status, age in years and sex. Where HLA class I and class II types were available, the types were taken from metadata supplied by the sample provider, not from assay-based typing. Summary of the overall study and its limitations: The quantity of clinical and demographic metadata differed by source and by participant and was supplied without curation.

The source material was peripheral blood. The sequence came from a human donor in a cohort sampled during active COVID-19. Rearrangement joined TRBV11-1 to TRBJ2-1; 12 nucleotides in the junction match TRBD2. The DNA sequence reads TGTGCCAGCAGCTGGTCTAGCGGGGGGGCGGGGGAGCAGTTCTTC. This codes for CASSWSSGGAGEQFF.